This T cell receptor (beta chain) stems from a study of blood T cell repertoires in COVID-19 (dated by TCRdb to 2020 to 2021). Describing the broader study: The collaborator samples originated in the United States, Italy and Spain and spanned the acute and convalescent phases of COVID-19. The samples were drawn from two sources: the first 160 participants of the ongoing ImmuneRACE study, and 1,254 subjects contributed by 6 global collaborators. Where HLA class I and class II types were available, the types were taken from metadata supplied by the sample provider, not from assay-based typing. The repertoires were released in a freely available public database meant as a resource for research on the immune response to SARS-CoV-2. Nearly every sample came with metadata listing a de-identified subject ID, COVID-19 status, age in years and sex. The prospective study material was composed of cDNA or gDNA derived from T cells, B-cell-depleted T cells, or PBMCs. Deeply sampled blood TCRbeta repertoires from subjects exposed to, actively infected with, or recovered from COVID-19 were included in the dataset.

V is cut back by 0 bases and J by 7 bases, with 9 bases in the junction unmatched. The CDR3 numbers 15 residues from cysteine through phenylalanine. The DNA shown is the 45-base CDR3, in frame from base 1. Per the germline V gene, MGHRA is the CDR1 and YSYEKL is the CDR2. Each collaborating institution followed its own protocols to collect whole blood in K2EDTA tubes. For TCRbeta analysis, collaborators shipped samples in one of three forms: frozen whole blood, isolated PBMCs, or DNA extracted from either of those sample types. Turning to this clone: There is no known antigen for this receptor. Qualities for individual bases were not recorded, and no much larger clone is one base off.

The immunoSEQ Assay, a bias-controlled multiplex PCR, was used to amplify TCRbeta CDR3 regions from genomic DNA. In the source study's methods: The number of nucleated cells in each sample was estimated from the amplification of reference gene primers within the assay. To quantify the absolute abundance of each unique TCRbeta CDR3 rearrangement, sequence reads were collapsed and filtered. For each sample, productive Simpson clonality was calculated as the square root of Simpson's diversity index over productive rearrangements. TCRdb re-hosts the immuneACCESS table, in-frame sequences only. Its copies lack some clones; in the studies checked, an unresolved V gene accounts for under half of them, and the cause for the rest is not known. The V and J calls and clone size come from that table; D and trimming were worked out from the DNA. This sample has 100,000 to 150,000 clones in its table, and around 89% of those were observed once. Of the sample, about 1.5% falls within the top ten clones.

Overall study results and their limits: How much clinical and demographic metadata was included differed by source and by participant, and the metadata was provided uncurated.

This sequence uses TRBV4-1 and TRBJ2-7; the central 7 bases match TRBD2. Sequenced sample: peripheral blood. The source is a human donor in a cohort sampled during active COVID-19. The CDR3 corresponds to CASSQDPSGAREQYF. The DNA is TGCGCCAGCAGCCAAGACCCTAGCGGAGCGCGTGAGCAGTACTTC.